This TCR beta chain was sequenced for a study of T cells in Graves' hyperthyroidism and ophthalmopathy. Trimming cost V 1 base and J 6 bases, with 12 bases left between them. This CDR3 region has 13 residues. Germline CDR1 GTSNPN, CDR2 SVGIG (reference sequence). Researchers took RNA transcripts and amplified the TCR beta CDR3 regions from them. First-round RT-PCR targeting the TCR CDR3 was performed with the HTBI primer set. TCRdb reanalysed the multiplex PCR reads using MiXCR and keeps one entry per CDR3 protein. Here the sample spans about 400,000 distinct CDR3 sequences, more than 13% being singletons.

V gene TRBV30 combines with J gene TRBJ2-5; D possibly corresponds to TRBD2 (6 bases). The source material was blood. The TCR sequence derives from a woman in her thirties with Graves' hyperthyroidism. CDR3 DNA: TGTGCCTGGAGTGACGGAGGGGCTCAGACCCAGTACTTC. Amino acids: CAWSDGGAQTQYF. The full variable domain, with the rest looked up from reference TRBV30 and TRBJ2-5, is SQTIHQWPATLVQPVGSPLSLECTVEGTSNPNLYWYRQAAGRGLQLLFYSVGIGQISSEVPQNLSASRPQDRQFILSSKKLLLSDSGFYLCAWSDGGAQTQYFGPGTRLLVL.